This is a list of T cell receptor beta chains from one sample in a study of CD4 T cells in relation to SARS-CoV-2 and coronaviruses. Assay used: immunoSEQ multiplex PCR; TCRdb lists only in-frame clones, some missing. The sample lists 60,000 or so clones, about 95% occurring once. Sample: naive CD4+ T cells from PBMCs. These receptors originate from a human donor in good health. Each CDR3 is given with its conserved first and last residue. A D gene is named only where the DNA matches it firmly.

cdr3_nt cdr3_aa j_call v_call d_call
TGTGCCAGCAGTCCACCATTTAGACTAGCGATCATGAACACTGAAGCTTTCTTT CASSPPFRLAIMNTEAFF TRBJ1-1 TRBV28 NA
TGTGCCAGCAGTTTTACAGGGGGCTCTGGAAACACCATATATTTT CASSFTGGSGNTIYF TRBJ1-3 TRBV27 TRBD1
TGTGCCAGCAGCAAAGTCGGCGGAGTTCTAACAACTAATGAAAAACTGTTTTTT CASSKVGGVLTTNEKLFF TRBJ1-4 TRBV21-1 NA
TGTGCCAGCAGCCAGGGACTAGCGGTTTCCTACGAGCAGTACTTC CASSQGLAVSYEQYF TRBJ2-7 TRBV3-1/TRBV3-2 TRBD2
TGTGCCAGCAGCCATCCCCCCCCAGCGGGCCTGAGGCGCACAGATACGCAGTATTTT CASSHPPPAGLRRTDTQYF TRBJ2-3 TRBV3-1/TRBV3-2 NA
TGTGCCACCAGTGATGGGCCCGGGCATGAGCAGTTCTTC CATSDGPGHEQFF TRBJ2-1 TRBV24-1 NA
TGTGCCAGCAGCCAAGATCGAACAGACACCTATGGCTACACCTTC CASSQDRTDTYGYTF TRBJ1-2 TRBV4-2 NA
TGTGCCAGCAGTTTAATGGGACAGTCCTACGAGCAGTACTTC CASSLMGQSYEQYF TRBJ2-7 TRBV28 TRBD1
TGTGCCAGCAGCGGTCAGGACGTTCTTCCCAATCAGCCCCAGCATTTT CASSGQDVLPNQPQHF TRBJ1-5 TRBV2 NA
TGTGCCAGCAGTTCGGAGAGCTCCTACGAGCAGTACTTC CASSSESSYEQYF TRBJ2-7 TRBV12-3/TRBV12-4 NA
TGTGCCAGCAGTCCCGGGACAGGGGGTCGGACCTATAATTCACCCCTCCACTTT CASSPGTGGRTYNSPLHF TRBJ1-6 TRBV27 TRBD1
TGTGCCAGCTCACCCGACTCCCCCGGTCGGGTCCCTGAGCAGTTCTTC CASSPDSPGRVPEQFF TRBJ2-1 TRBV18 NA
TGTGCCAGCAGCTTAGAAAGAATCACCTACAATGAGCAGTTCTTC CASSLERITYNEQFF TRBJ2-1 TRBV7-8 NA
TGTGCCAGCAGTCTGCGGCGAGGTGGCGAGCAGTACTTC CASSLRRGGEQYF TRBJ2-7 TRBV6-5 NA
TGTGCCACCAGCAGAGTAGGTAGGGGTGGACAGCCCCAGCATTTT CATSRVGRGGQPQHF TRBJ1-5 TRBV15 NA
TGTGCCAGCAGTTTGAGACAGGGAGGTAAGCAGTTCTTC CASSLRQGGKQFF TRBJ2-1 TRBV27 NA
TGTGCCAGTAGGCCCACTAGCGGGAGGGCGTCCGGGACCCAGTACTTC CASRPTSGRASGTQYF TRBJ2-5 TRBV19 TRBD2
TGTGCCAGCAGTGAGAGGGTAGCGGGAGGACAACTCACCGGGGAGCTGTTTTTT CASSERVAGGQLTGELFF TRBJ2-2 TRBV2 TRBD2
TGTGCCAGCAGTCTAGACAGGGCTCGGGGGCAGTTCTTC CASSLDRARGQFF TRBJ2-1 TRBV7-9 TRBD1
TGTGCCAGCAGCTCGACAGATACGCAGTATTTT CASSSTDTQYF TRBJ2-3 TRBV7-3 NA
TGTGCCAGCTCACCCCTAGGGGGCAACGAGCAGTACTTC CASSPLGGNEQYF TRBJ2-7 TRBV18 TRBD1
TGTGCCAGCAGCTTGTACAGGGCAAGATCTGGAAACACCATATATTTT CASSLYRARSGNTIYF TRBJ1-3 TRBV5-6 NA
TGTGCCAGTAGTATAGTCCTTCGGCGGGGTGATCAGCCCCAGCATTTT CASSIVLRRGDQPQHF TRBJ1-5 TRBV19 NA
TGTGCCAGCAGTGAAGCGGAGGTCGGGAGAAGGTACTTC CASSEAEVGRRYF TRBJ2-7 TRBV2 NA
TGTGCCAGCAGCAAGGGGGCAGGGAAAACCGGGGAGCTGTTTTTT CASSKGAGKTGELFF TRBJ2-2 TRBV11-3 TRBD1
TGTGCCAGCAGCTTTACTAGCGGGAAAGAGACCCAGTACTTC CASSFTSGKETQYF TRBJ2-5 TRBV7-3 TRBD2
TGTGCCAGCAGCCCCAGACAGGGTGATCAGCCCCAGCATTTT CASSPRQGDQPQHF TRBJ1-5 TRBV7-2 TRBD1